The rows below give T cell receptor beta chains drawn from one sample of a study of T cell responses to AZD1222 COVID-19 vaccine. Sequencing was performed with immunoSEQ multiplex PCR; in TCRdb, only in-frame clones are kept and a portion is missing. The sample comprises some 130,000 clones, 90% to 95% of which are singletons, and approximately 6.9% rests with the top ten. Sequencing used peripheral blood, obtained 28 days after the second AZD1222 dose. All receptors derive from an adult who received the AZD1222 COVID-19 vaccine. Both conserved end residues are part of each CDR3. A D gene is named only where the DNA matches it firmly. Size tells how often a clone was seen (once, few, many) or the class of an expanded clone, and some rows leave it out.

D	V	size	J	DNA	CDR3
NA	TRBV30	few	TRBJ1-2	TGTGCCTGGAGTGTGCGGGGAAGGTCTTATAGCTACACCTTC	CAWSVRGRSYSYTF
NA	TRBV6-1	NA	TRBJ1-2	TGTGCCAGCAGTGAATTTGGGCAAAACTATGGCTACACCTTC	CASSEFGQNYGYTF
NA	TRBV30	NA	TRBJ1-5	TGTGCCTGGAGTGTTGAGCACAGGGCCCGCAATCAGCCCCAGCATTTT	CAWSVEHRARNQPQHF
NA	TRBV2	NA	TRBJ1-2	TGTGCCAGCAGTGATGCCCCCTCGAACTATGGCTACACCTTC	CASSDAPSNYGYTF
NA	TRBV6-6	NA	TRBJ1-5	TGTGCCAGCCGGGGAGGCAATCAGCCCCAGCATTTT	CASRGGNQPQHF
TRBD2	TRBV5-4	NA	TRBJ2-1	TGTGCCAGCGGGTCGGGGGGATCGAGAAGTTATGAGCAGTTCTTC	CASGSGGSRSYEQFF
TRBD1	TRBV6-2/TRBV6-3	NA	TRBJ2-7	TGTGCCAGCAGCCGGACAGGCTCCTACGAGCAGTACTTC	CASSRTGSYEQYF
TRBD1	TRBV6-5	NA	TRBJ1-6	TGTGCCAGCAGTTACAGGGGGCAGGGTCTGGCCCTCCACTTT	CASSYRGQGLALHF
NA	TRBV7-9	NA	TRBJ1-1	TGTGCCAGCAGCTTCACGGGAAACACTGAAGCTTTCTTT	CASSFTGNTEAFF
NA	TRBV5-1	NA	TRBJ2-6	TGCGCCAGCAGCTTCTCGGCACCGAGCTCTGGGGCCAACGTCCTGACTTTC	CASSFSAPSSGANVLTF
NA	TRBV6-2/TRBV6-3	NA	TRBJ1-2	TGTGCCAGCAGTTACGAGAGGGGGGCCATTCCTAACTATGGCTACACCTTC	CASSYERGAIPNYGYTF
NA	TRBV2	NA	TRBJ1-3	TGTGCCAGCAGTGAAGACGGTCCCTCTGGAAACACCATATATTTT	CASSEDGPSGNTIYF
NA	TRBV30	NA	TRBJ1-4	TGTGCCTGGAGCTCCAAGGACAGATCGTATGAAAAACTGTTTTTT	CAWSSKDRSYEKLFF
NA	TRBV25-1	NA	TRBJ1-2	TGTGCCAGCAGGGCAGGGATCAGCTACACCTTC	CASRAGISYTF
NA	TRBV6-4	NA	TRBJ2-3	TGTGCCAGCAGCATGGGATGGACCTCGTCCACAGATACGCAGTATTTT	CASSMGWTSSTDTQYF
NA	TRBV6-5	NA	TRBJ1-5	TGTGCCAGCAGTTACGGTCCAGGGAATCAGCCCCAGCATTTT	CASSYGPGNQPQHF
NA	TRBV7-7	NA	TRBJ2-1	TGTGCTAGCAGCTTAGACGGAAGCAATGAGCAGTTCTTC	CASSLDGSNEQFF
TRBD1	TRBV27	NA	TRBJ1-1	TGTGCCAGCAGGATGGACAGGGGTGAGGACACTGAAGCTTTCTTT	CASRMDRGEDTEAFF
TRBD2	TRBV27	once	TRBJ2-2	TGTGCCAGCAGCCTAGCGGGGCTAAACACCGGGGAGCTGTTTTTT	CASSLAGLNTGELFF
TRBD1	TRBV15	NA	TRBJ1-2	TGTGCCACCAGCACTATGAACCGGGACAGGGGACCCTTAGGGGAGGGCTACACCTTC	CATSTMNRDRGPLGEGYTF
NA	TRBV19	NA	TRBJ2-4	TGTGCCAGTAGTATAGTTCTAGGTTCGGCCATTCAGTACTTC	CASSIVLGSAIQYF
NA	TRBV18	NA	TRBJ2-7	TGTGCCAGCTCACCGAACGTCCCATCCAGACACGATCGAAGGGACGAGCAGTACTTC	CASSPNVPSRHDRRDEQYF
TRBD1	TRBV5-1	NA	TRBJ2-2	TGCGCCAGCAGCTTGCTTGTGGGCAGGGGGCTTACCGGGGAGCTGTTTTTT	CASSLLVGRGLTGELFF
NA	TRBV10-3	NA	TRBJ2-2	TGTGCCATCAGTGGTCCCCTGATGGGTACCGGGGAGCTGTTTTTT	CAISGPLMGTGELFF